The rows below give T cell receptor beta chains drawn from one sample of a study of T cells in localized non-small cell lung cancer. Repertoires were generated with immunoSEQ multiplex PCR, while TCRdb's copy carries only in-frame clones and drops some. Of approximately 80,000 clones in the sample, 80% were seen once. This sample comprised peripheral blood, obtained before any cancer treatment. The receptors come from a female donor at least 60 years old with stage I lung adenocarcinoma. Each CDR3 is given without its conserved first and last residue.

ASSFSRGAGVNTGELF,TRBV27,TRBJ2-2
AWSLTQAAGNTIY,TRBV30,TRBJ1-3
ASSLREIWSEQY,TRBV5-1,TRBJ2-7
ASSSPRGLAGYNEQF,TRBV7-2,TRBJ2-1
ASSSQTVNTEAF,TRBV7-2,TRBJ1-1
ASSQAGTTYEQY,TRBV4-1,TRBJ2-7
ASSLVTGGSTDTQY,TRBV5-1,TRBJ2-3
ASSDTLAGKETQY,TRBV28,TRBJ2-5
ASSLSKNQPQH,TRBV7-2,TRBJ1-5
ASSVLPGAIGELF,TRBV6-5,TRBJ2-2
AWSKGGGTMGEQF,TRBV30,TRBJ2-1
ASSSDRGGTYEQY,TRBV7-6,TRBJ2-7
ASSASGMNTEAF,TRBV19,TRBJ1-1
ASTGGDLTEAF,TRBV5-1,TRBJ1-1
ASSLIRGPEETQY,TRBV7-8,TRBJ2-5
ASSPRQGNTEAF,TRBV18,TRBJ1-1
ASSYSKDEAF,TRBV6-6,TRBJ1-1
ASRPTGAVGELF,TRBV2,TRBJ2-2
ASSVQALYEQY,TRBV11-1,TRBJ2-7
SVRHIGELF,TRBV29-1,TRBJ2-2
ASSLLSGQGGQETQY,TRBV5-6,TRBJ2-5
ASSLRPSGRGNQPQH,TRBV28,TRBJ1-5
ASSIGGNYEQY,TRBV19,TRBJ2-7
ASSEVTSGIGEQF,TRBV9,TRBJ2-1
ASSSTGIGANTEAF,TRBV18,TRBJ1-1
ASSIAWGLSTEAF,TRBV19,TRBJ1-1
ASRETGELF,TRBV28,TRBJ2-2
ASSRRRVAGELF,TRBV7-2,TRBJ2-2
AWGRRGSVQY,TRBV30,TRBJ2-7
ASSRDFKNTGELF,TRBV7-2,TRBJ2-2
ASSRTGMSTEAF,TRBV19,TRBJ1-1
ASSYGGTDTQY,TRBV6-5,TRBJ2-3
ASSQGGAGASGGYT,TRBV7-2,TRBJ1-2
ASSRWTGRTDTQY,TRBV9,TRBJ2-3
ASRRDRGAGQY,TRBV6-5,TRBJ2-7
ASSSRPTGYNEQF,TRBV11-1,TRBJ2-1
AISATASAEAF,TRBV10-3,TRBJ1-1
ASSLYTNYGYT,TRBV7-9,TRBJ1-2
ASSLSGQNTEAF,TRBV27,TRBJ1-1
ASSQDRGTPSSYNSPLH,TRBV4-2,TRBJ1-6
ATSRGRTSGRRGDNEQF,TRBV15,TRBJ2-1
ASSMGGGADTQY,TRBV19,TRBJ2-3
ASRMNTEAF,TRBV7-2,TRBJ1-1